The sequence of this T cell receptor (beta chain) was determined in a study of blood T cell repertoires in COVID-19. Across the study: There were acute and convalescent COVID-19 samples, and they came from the United States, Italy and Spain. Sources were T cells, B-cell-depleted T cells, or PBMCs; the material itself was cDNA or gDNA.

Per the authors' pipeline: Quantification of nucleated cells was approximated via reference gene primer amplification. Libraries were prepared by immunoSEQ multiplex PCR; TCRdb keeps only in-frame clonotypes and omits some of them. V and J calls plus clone size are reproduced from that table; the DNA served to infer D and trimming. Of some 270,000 clones in the sample, approximately 88% were seen once. V was trimmed by 1 base and J by 5 bases, leaving 15 bases between them. The CDR3 has 14 amino acids. CDR1 and CDR2 (germline): GTSNPN, SVGIG (reference sequence). This TCR derives from a man between 50 and 59 years old with acute or convalescent COVID-19. The rearrangement joins TRBV30 to TRBJ2-7, with a weak D call TRBD2 (5 bases). The sequencing input was peripheral blood. The CDR3 region is CAWSAGRGFHEQYF. The CDR3 DNA is TGTGCCTGGAGTGCCGGACGAGGGTTCCACGAGCAGTACTTC.